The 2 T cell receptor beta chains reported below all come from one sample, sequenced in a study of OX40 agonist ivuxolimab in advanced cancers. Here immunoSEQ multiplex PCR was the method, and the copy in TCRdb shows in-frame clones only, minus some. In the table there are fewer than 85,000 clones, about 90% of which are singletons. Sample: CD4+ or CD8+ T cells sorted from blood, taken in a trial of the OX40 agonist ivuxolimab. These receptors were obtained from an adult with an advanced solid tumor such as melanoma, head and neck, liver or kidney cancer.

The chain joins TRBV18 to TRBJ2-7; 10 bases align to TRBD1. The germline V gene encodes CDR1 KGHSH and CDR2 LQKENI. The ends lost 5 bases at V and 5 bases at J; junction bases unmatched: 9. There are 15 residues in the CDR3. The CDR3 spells CASSSLDRGYNEQYF. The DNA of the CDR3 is TGTGCCAGCTCATCCCTGGACAGGGGGTATAACGAGCAGTACTTC.

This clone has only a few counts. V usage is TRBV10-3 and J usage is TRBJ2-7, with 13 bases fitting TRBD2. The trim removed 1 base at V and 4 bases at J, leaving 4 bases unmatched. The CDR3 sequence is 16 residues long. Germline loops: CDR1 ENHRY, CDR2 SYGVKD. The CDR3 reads CAISELGTSGKYEQYF. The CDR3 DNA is TGTGCCATCAGTGAGTTAGGGACTAGCGGGAAGTACGAGCAGTACTTC.